This TCR beta chain was captured in a study of shared clonotypes between healthy human individuals (TCRdb year 2020). Regarding the research as a whole: The cohort comprised two women and a few men aged 18 to 49 years. For each donor, three plates each were used for CD4 naive and CD4 memory, two plates were used for CD8 naive, and one plate was used for CD8 memory. Between about 0.94 and 10 billion PBMCs per donor were obtained by leukapheresis. Libraries were prepared and TCR repertoires were sequenced by different laboratories using diverse techniques, in order to increase sequencing depth and limit assay-specific biases. To estimate repertoire size and how much clonotype sharing occurs between individuals, the study deeply sequenced the blood TCR repertoires of about 5 healthy adults. The investigation overall reported the following: Compared with non-shared clonotypes, clonotypes shared by all four sorted-subset donors had higher generation probabilities. Estimated clonotype richness was generally larger for naive than for memory subsets. Pairwise subsampling led to the expectation that sequencing depth would affect the degree of clonotype sharing among donors. Rarefaction of sorted-subset datasets indicated incomplete sequencing despite the large sequencing depth. Across four donors, around 5% of naive CD4, 3% to 4% of naive CD8, roughly 2.3% of memory CD4, and approximately 0.4% of memory CD8 clonotypes were shared. Sampling was limited to blood, and TCR repertoires in tissue likely differ from TCR repertoires in blood. The genetic and exposure-history diversity represented was limited by the small number of donors.

Donors were healthy HIV-negative adults with no recently reported acute infections or vaccinations. All donors were Caucasian adults living in Nashville, Tennessee, USA. CD4+ T cells were enriched by magnetic negative selection, after which naive cells were positively selected on CD45RA and the negative fraction was taken as the memory subset. Blood was obtained by leukapheresis, after which PBMCs were separated by Ficoll-Histopaque density gradient centrifugation and cryopreserved in liquid nitrogen vapor phase. Purity and quantity of every magnetically sorted T cell population were checked by analytical flow cytometry. Genomic DNA was isolated from each sorted fraction and quantified by UV absorbance on a Nanodrop 2000c. Using the deep immunoSEQ assay, TCR CDR3 regions were amplified from genomic DNA by multiplex PCR. For each cell subset, the extracted genomic DNA was distributed evenly across all wells of several immunoSEQ 96-well plates, and each plate served as one replicate. For sorted subsets, around 200 ng genomic DNA, equal to 30,000 or so T cell genomes, was loaded into each replicate PCR. The purified libraries were quantified using a Qubit 3.0 fluorometer, sized with a Bioanalyzer 2100, and then quantified again using the KAPA Library Quantification kit. Every immunoSEQ 96-well plate was sequenced on a dedicated single-read 150-cycle Illumina NextSeq 550 flow cell. As for the original processing: The immunoSEQ output contained only junctional sequences without quality scores, so filtering could not match that applied to full-length reads. To assign V/J genes and CDR3, sequences were annotated against IMGT germline references using PyIR, a Python wrapper for IgBLAST v1.9. Any read was removed if the V/J assignment was weak (E-value above 1e-6), the CDR3 was missing, or the read contained stop codons, out-of-frame junctions, or ambiguous translated residues. V3J clonotypes were defined as sequences sharing an identical inferred V gene, J gene, and CDR3 amino acid sequence. Percentage overlap between repertoires was calculated by dividing the number of shared unique clonotypes by the size of the smaller repertoire. Three approaches were used to assess repertoire richness: RTK rarefaction, the Chao1 estimator, and Recon v2.1 estimates of unobserved clonotypes. Generation probabilities were computed with OLGA for all TCRbeta clonotypes obtained by the gDNA method from four donors. TCRdb obtained this table from immuneACCESS and retained in-frame rearrangements with V and J assigned. These tables miss some clones; where compared with another copy, unresolved V genes account for less than half of the shortfall, and the remainder is unexplained. That table furnishes V, J and clone size, whereas the DNA furnished D and trimming. This sample comprises over a million clones, around 75% of them detected only once. Of the sample, about 1.5% is held by the ten largest clones.

Turning to this clone: The target of this receptor is not known. There are no base qualities to consult, and no much larger clone falls within one base.

The CDR3, from cysteine to phenylalanine, totals 17 residues. Only the CDR3 part of the read is kept: 51 bases, read in frame from the first base. The sequencing sample was made of memory CD4+ T cells sorted from blood. The cell subset or site label for this specimen denotes: CD45RA-negative fraction. The sequence is built from TRBV21-1 and TRBJ2-7; TRBD2, the table's D call, was not compared with the DNA. TRBV21-1 is noted as a pseudogene. The sequence was obtained from a man aged 18-30 years in good health. The CDR3 protein: CASSKPGAGAPGYEQYF. The sequenced DNA: TGTGCCAGCAGCAAACCCGGAGCGGGAGCCCCGGGCTACGAGCAGTACTTC.